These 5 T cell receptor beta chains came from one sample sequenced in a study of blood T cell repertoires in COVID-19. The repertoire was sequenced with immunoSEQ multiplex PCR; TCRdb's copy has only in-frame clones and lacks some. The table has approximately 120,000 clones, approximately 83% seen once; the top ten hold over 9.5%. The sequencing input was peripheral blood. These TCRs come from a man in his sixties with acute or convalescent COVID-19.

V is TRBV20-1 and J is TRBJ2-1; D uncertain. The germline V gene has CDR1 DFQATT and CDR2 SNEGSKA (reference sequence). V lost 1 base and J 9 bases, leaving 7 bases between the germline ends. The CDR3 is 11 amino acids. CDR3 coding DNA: TGCAGTGCTAGAGTCTCGGGTGAGCAGTTCTTC. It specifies CSARVSGEQFF.

The CDR3 sequence is CASSLGEGLANEQYF. The CDR3 DNA follows: TGCGCCAGCAGCTTGGGAGAGGGACTAGCTAACGAGCAGTACTTC. The chain has TRBV5-1 and TRBJ2-7, with TRBD2 identical over 9 bases. Trimming at V came to 0 bases and at J to 5 bases, leaving 6 bases not matched to a gene. The CDR3 is made up of 15 amino acids. From germline, CDR1 is SGHRS and CDR2 YFSETQ.

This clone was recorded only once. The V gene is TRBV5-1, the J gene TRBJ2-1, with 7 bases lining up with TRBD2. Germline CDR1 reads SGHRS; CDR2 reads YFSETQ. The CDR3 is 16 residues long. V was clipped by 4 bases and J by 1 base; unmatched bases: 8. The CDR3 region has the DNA TGCGCCAGCAGCGGGGGAGGGCTTCTTTCCTACAATGAGCAGTTCTTC. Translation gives CASSGGGLLSYNEQFF.

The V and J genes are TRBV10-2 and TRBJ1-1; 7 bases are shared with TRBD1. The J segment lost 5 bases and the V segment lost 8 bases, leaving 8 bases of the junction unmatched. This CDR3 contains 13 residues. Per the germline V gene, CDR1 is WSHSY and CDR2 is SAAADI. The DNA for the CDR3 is TGCGCCAGCCTCCCAGGGGGGACAACTGAAGCTTTCTTT. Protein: CASLPGGTTEAFF.

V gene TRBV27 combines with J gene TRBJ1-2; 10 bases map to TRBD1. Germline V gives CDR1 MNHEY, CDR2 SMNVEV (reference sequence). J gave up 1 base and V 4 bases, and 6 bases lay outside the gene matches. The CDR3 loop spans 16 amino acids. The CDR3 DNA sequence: TGTGCCAGCAGTTCCCAACGGGACAGGGGTAACTATGGCTACACCTTC. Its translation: CASSSQRDRGNYGYTF.